This T cell receptor (beta chain) stems from a study of blood T cell repertoires in COVID-19. Germline CDR1 and CDR2: MNHEY and SMNVEV (reference sequence). The CDR3 is 15 residues long. V lost 8 bases and J lost 3; bases outside the gene matches: 8. Sequencing used immunoSEQ multiplex PCR; TCRdb keeps in-frame clones, though not all of them. The repertoire holds 270,000 or so clones, 89% seen once, with 0.94% in the top ten. The sample was peripheral blood. The TCR sequence derives from a woman in her thirties or forties who had recovered from COVID-19. V is TRBV27 and J is TRBJ2-1; 9 nucleotides line up with TRBD2. CDR3 residues: CASLGREGLYNEQFF. CDR3 coding DNA: TGTGCCAGCCTTGGGCGGGAGGGCCTCTACAATGAGCAGTTCTTC.